Sequencing of this T cell receptor (beta chain) was carried out in a study of OX40 agonist ivuxolimab in advanced cancers. This table comes from immunoSEQ multiplex PCR, and its TCRdb copy is limited to in-frame clones, with some not included. The data contain tens of thousands of clones, approximately 91% of them seen just once; the ten biggest clones take up roughly 0.72%. Broader study findings: At 0.1 to 3.0 mg/kg, CD4+ and CD8+ blood T cells expanded clonally by week 6.

Germline lookup yields CDR1 SNHLY and CDR2 FYNNEI. The CDR3 is made up of 13 amino acids. V was clipped by 3 bases and J by 11 bases; unmatched bases: 3. This clone has a handful of counts. Its antigen is unknown. The clonotype originates from an adult with an advanced solid tumor such as melanoma, head and neck, liver or kidney cancer. The sequences come from CD4+ or CD8+ T cells sorted from blood, collected in a trial of the OX40 agonist ivuxolimab. The V and J genes are TRBV2 and TRBJ1-4; 10 bases are a match to TRBD1. The DNA for the CDR3 is TGTGCCAGCAGTGATCCGGACAGGGGGAAACTGTTTTTT. As protein: CASSDPDRGKLFF.